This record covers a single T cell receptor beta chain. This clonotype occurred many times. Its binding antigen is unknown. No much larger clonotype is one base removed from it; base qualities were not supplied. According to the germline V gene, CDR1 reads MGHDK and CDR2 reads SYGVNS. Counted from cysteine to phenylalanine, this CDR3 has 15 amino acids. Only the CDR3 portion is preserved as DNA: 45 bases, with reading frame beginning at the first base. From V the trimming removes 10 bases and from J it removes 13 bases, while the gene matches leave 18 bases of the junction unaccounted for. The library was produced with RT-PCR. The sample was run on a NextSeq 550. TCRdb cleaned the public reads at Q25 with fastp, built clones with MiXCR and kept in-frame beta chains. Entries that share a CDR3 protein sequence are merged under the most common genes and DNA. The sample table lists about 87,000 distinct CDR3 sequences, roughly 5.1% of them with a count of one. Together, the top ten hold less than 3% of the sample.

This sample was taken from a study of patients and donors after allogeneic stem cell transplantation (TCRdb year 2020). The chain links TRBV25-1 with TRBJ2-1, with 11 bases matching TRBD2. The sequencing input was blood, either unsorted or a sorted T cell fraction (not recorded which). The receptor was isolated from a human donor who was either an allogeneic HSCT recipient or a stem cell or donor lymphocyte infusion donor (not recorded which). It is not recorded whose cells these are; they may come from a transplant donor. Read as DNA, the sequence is TGTGCCACTTCGATGACTAGCGGGAACCGGCAGGGACAGTTCTTC. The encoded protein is CATSMTSGNRQGQFF.